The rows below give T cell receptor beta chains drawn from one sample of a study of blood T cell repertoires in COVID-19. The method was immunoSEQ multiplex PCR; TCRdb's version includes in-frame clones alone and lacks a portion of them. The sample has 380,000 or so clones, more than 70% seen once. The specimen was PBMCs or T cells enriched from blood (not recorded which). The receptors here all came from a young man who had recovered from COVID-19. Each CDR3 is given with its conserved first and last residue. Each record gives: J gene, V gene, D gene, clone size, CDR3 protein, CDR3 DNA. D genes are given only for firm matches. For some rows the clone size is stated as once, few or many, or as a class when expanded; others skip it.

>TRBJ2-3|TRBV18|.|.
CASSTGHADTQYF
TGTGCCAGCTCAACGGGACATGCAGATACGCAGTATTTT
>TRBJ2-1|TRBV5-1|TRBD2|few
CASSLSGGALYNEQFF
TGCGCCAGCAGCCTTAGCGGGGGGGCCCTATACAATGAGCAGTTCTTC
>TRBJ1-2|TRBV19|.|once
CASSIIRGQSGYTF
TGTGCCAGTAGTATCATCAGAGGGCAGTCCGGCTACACCTTC
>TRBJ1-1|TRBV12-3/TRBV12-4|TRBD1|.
CASTLQGDTEAFF
TGTGCCAGCACCCTACAGGGGGACACTGAAGCTTTCTTT
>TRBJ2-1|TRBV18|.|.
CASSPGLPPRPHNEQFF
TGTGCCAGCTCACCAGGGCTCCCCCCCCGACCCCACAATGAGCAGTTCTTC
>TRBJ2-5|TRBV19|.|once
CASSISWGVEETQYF
TGTGCCAGTAGTATCTCTTGGGGGGTGGAAGAGACCCAGTACTTC
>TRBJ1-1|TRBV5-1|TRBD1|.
CASSLGGGGVNTEAFF
TGCGCCAGCAGTCTAGGGGGCGGAGGTGTGAACACTGAAGCTTTCTTT
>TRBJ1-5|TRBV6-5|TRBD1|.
CASHQGQGNQPQHF
TGTGCCAGTCATCAGGGACAGGGGAATCAGCCCCAGCATTTT
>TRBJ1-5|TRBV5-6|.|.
CASSLGRFGPQHF
TGTGCCAGCAGCTTGGGCCGGTTCGGGCCCCAGCATTTT
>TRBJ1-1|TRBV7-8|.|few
CASSSVGQMNTEAFF
TGTGCCAGCAGCTCCGTAGGACAGATGAACACTGAAGCTTTCTTT
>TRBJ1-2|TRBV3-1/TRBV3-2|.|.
CASSQVAGDQEDYGYTF
TGTGCCAGCAGCCAAGTGGCCGGAGACCAGGAGGACTATGGCTACACCTTC
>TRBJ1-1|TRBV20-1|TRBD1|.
CSASIQGASFF
TGCAGTGCTAGCATACAGGGGGCGTCCTTCTTT
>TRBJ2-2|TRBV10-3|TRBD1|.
CAVATGTGNTGELFF
TGTGCCGTCGCGACCGGGACAGGGAACACCGGGGAGCTGTTTTTT
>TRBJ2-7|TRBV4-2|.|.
CASSPQGGGTYEQYF
TGTGCCAGCAGCCCCCAGGGCGGCGGGACCTACGAGCAGTACTTC
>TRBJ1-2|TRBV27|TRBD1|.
CASSTTGTGGGGYTF
TGTGCCAGCAGTACAACCGGGACAGGGGGCGGTGGCTACACCTTC
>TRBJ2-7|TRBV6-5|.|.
CASSLLGGSYEQYF
TGTGCCAGCAGTCTTCTTGGAGGGTCCTACGAGCAGTACTTC
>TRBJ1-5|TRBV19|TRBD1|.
CASSRTGPGRLGQPQHF
TGTGCCAGTAGTCGGACAGGGCCCGGCCGGCTCGGTCAGCCCCAGCATTTT
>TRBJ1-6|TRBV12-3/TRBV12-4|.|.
CASSWENSPLHF
TGTGCCAGCAGTTGGGAGAATTCACCCCTCCACTTT
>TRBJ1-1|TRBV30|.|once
CAWSVLGTMNTEAFF
TGTGCCTGGAGTGTACTGGGGACTATGAACACTGAAGCTTTCTTT
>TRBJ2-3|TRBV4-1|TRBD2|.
CASSLPEGSGGTDTQYF
TGCGCCAGCAGCCTTCCGGAGGGTAGCGGGGGGACAGATACGCAGTATTTT
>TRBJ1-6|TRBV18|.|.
CASSSQGWWNSPLHF
TGTGCCAGCTCGTCACAGGGTTGGTGGAATTCACCCCTCCACTTT
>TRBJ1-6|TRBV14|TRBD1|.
CASSGQGNSPLHF
TGTGCCAGCAGCGGACAGGGGAATTCACCCCTCCACTTT
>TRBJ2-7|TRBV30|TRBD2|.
CAWTRTSGGTYEQYF
TGTGCCTGGACCCGGACTAGCGGGGGAACGTACGAGCAGTACTTC
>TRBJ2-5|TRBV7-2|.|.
CASSPRGAHQETQYF
TGTGCCAGCAGCCCCCGCGGGGCGCACCAAGAGACCCAGTACTTC
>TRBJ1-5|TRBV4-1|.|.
CASSQGGGGPIKQPQHF
TGCGCCAGCAGCCAGGGGGGAGGAGGGCCTATCAAGCAGCCCCAGCATTTT
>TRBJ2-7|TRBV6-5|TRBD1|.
CASTGTVSYEQYF
TGTGCCAGCACCGGGACAGTCTCCTACGAGCAGTACTTC
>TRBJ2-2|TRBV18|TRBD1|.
CASSLRGQGATGELFF
TGTGCCAGCTCACTGCGGGGACAGGGGGCGACCGGGGAGCTGTTTTTT
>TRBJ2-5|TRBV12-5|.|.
CASGLPPSPDRSPQETQYF
TGTGCTAGTGGTTTGCCCCCCTCCCCAGACAGGTCCCCTCAAGAGACCCAGTACTTC
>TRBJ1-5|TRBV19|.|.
CASSMGDWVKPQHF
TGTGCCAGTAGTATGGGAGATTGGGTGAAGCCCCAGCATTTT
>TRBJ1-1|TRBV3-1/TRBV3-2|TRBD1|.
CASSRYTGGVEAFF
TGTGCCAGCAGCCGATACACAGGGGGCGTTGAAGCTTTCTTT
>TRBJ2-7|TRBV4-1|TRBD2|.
CASSQGTSGGSPSQEQYF
TGCGCCAGCAGCCAAGGGACTAGCGGGGGGTCCCCCTCTCAGGAGCAGTACTTC
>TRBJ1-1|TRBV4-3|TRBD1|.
CASSQQTGGVDTEAFF
TGCGCCAGCAGCCAACAAACAGGGGGGGTAGACACTGAAGCTTTCTTT
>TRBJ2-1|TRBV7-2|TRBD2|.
CASSRGGSYNEQFF
TGTGCCAGCAGCCGCGGGGGGTCCTACAATGAGCAGTTCTTC
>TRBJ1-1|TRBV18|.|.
CASSPRGGPLNTEAFF
TGTGCCAGCTCACCACGGGGAGGGCCCCTGAACACTGAAGCTTTCTTT
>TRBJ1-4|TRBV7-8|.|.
CASSLSTGGHIMKGLFF
TGTGCCAGCAGCTTGTCGACGGGAGGGCACATAATGAAAGGACTGTTTTTT
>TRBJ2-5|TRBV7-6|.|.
CASSGQTQYF
TGTGCCAGCAGCGGGCAGACCCAGTACTTC
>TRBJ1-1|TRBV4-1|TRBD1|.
CASSQDSRDRDTEAFF
TGCGCCAGCAGCCAAGATAGCCGGGACAGGGACACTGAAGCTTTCTTT
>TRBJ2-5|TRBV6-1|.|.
CATERPGETQYF
TGTGCCACCGAGAGGCCTGGGGAGACCCAGTACTTC
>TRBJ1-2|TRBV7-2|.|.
CASSLVTGSLRSNYGYTF
TGTGCCAGCAGCTTAGTTACGGGATCGCTCCGGTCTAACTATGGCTACACCTTC
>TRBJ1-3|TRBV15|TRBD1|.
CATRGRDRDRSGNTIYF
TGTGCCACCAGGGGGAGGGACAGGGATCGCTCTGGAAACACCATATATTTT
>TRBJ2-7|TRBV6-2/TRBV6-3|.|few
CASSSLAREQYF
TGTGCCAGCAGCTCCCTCGCTAGAGAGCAGTACTTC
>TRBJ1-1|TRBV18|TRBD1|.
CASSPIGTATNTEAFF
TGTGCCAGCTCACCAATTGGGACAGCAACAAACACTGAAGCTTTCTTT
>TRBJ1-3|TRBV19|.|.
CATADGSRNTIYF
TGTGCCACCGCAGACGGGAGCCGAAACACCATATATTTT
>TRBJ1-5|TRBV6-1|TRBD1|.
CASSVGTGYSNQPQHF
TGTGCCAGCAGTGTTGGGACAGGATATAGCAATCAGCCCCAGCATTTT
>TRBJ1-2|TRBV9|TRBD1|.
CASSVTPGGDYGYTF
TGTGCCAGCAGCGTAACGCCAGGGGGCGACTATGGCTACACCTTC
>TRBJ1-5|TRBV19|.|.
CASETGGSNQPQHF
TGTGCCAGCGAAACGGGAGGCAGCAATCAGCCCCAGCATTTT
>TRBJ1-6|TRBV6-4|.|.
CASSLTPYNSPLHF
TGTGCCAGCAGTTTGACACCCTATAATTCACCCCTCCACTTT
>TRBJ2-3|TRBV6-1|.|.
CASSELTDTQYF
TGTGCCAGCAGTGAACTTACAGATACGCAGTATTTT
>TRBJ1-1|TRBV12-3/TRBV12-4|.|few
CASSPSGGREAFF
TGTGCCAGCAGTCCCTCGGGTGGGAGAGAAGCTTTCTTT
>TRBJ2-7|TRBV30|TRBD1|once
CAWTTGAPTYEQYF
TGTGCCTGGACAACAGGGGCGCCGACTTACGAGCAGTACTTC
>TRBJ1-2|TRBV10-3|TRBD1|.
CAIRYRDRDSNYGYTF
TGTGCCATCAGGTACCGGGACAGGGACTCTAACTATGGCTACACCTTC
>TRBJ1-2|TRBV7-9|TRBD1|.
CASSLKGGTVMNGYTF
TGTGCCAGCAGCTTAAAAGGAGGGACAGTAATGAATGGCTACACCTTC
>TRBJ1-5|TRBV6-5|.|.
CASARGGGTNQPQHF
TGTGCCAGTGCCAGGGGCGGGGGGACCAATCAGCCCCAGCATTTT
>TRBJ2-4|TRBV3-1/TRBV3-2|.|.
CASSHEDGTLRGLAKNIQYF
TGTGCCAGCAGCCACGAAGACGGGACTTTACGTGGGCTAGCCAAAAACATTCAGTACTTC
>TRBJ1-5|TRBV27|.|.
CASSLLNQPQHF
TGTGCCAGCAGTCTACTCAATCAGCCCCAGCATTTT
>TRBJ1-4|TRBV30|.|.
CATWRATNEKLFF
TGTGCCACATGGAGGGCAACTAATGAAAAACTGTTTTTT
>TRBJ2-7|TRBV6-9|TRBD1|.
CASSPPTTGDEQYF
TGTGCCAGCAGCCCCCCGACCACAGGGGACGAGCAGTACTTC
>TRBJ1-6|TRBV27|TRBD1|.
CATGTGYNSPLHF
TGTGCCACCGGGACAGGATATAATTCACCCCTCCACTTT
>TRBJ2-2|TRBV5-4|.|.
CASSLAGINTGELFF
TGTGCCAGCAGCTTGGCAGGCATCAACACCGGGGAGCTGTTTTTT
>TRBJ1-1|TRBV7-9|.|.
CASSLRGGIEAFF
TGTGCCAGCAGCTTAAGGGGGGGTATTGAAGCTTTCTTT